Shown below are 28 T cell receptor beta chains from a single sample sequenced in a study of metastatic and nonmetastatic thyroid tumors. All patients were untreated before thyroid surgery. TCRdb re-processed the PCR reads through MiXCR. Counted here are 24,000 or so clones, around 20% occurring once; the ten biggest clones make up roughly 7.8%. The material sequenced was blood. The source is a female donor with papillary thyroid cancer or a benign thyroid nodule (not recorded which). Some clones in this sample may be carry-over from other donors' samples.

This clone appeared a single time. The CDR3 DNA sequence: TGCAGTGCTAGCCAGGTGGCAGGGCAGCCCCAGCATTTT. The encoded protein is CSASQVAGQPQHF. The chain combines TRBV20-1 with TRBJ1-5, with D perhaps matching TRBD1 (5 bases). This CDR3 comprises 13 residues. Trimming took 3 bases from V and 7 from J, leaving 13 bases between them. Germline V CDR1 and CDR2: DFQATT, SNEGSKA (reference sequence).

There are many counts of this clone. CDR3 protein: CASSLGGWGLSEELFF. DNA for the CDR3: TGTGCCAGCAGCTTAGGTGGATGGGGATTATCTGAGGAGCTGTTTTTT. This rearrangement joins TRBV11-1 to TRBJ2-2, with unresolved D. This CDR3 has 16 amino acids. The germline V gene encodes CDR1 SGHAT and CDR2 FQDESV (reference sequence). Trimming cost V 1 base and J 10 bases, with 19 bases left between them. The whole variable domain, remainder taken from reference TRBV11-1 and TRBJ2-2, is EAEVAQSPRYKITEKSQAVAFWCDPISGHATLYWYRQILGQGPELLVQFQDESVVDDSQLPKDRFSAERLKGVDSTLKIQPAELGDSAMYLCASSLGGWGLSEELFFGEGSRLTVL.

By sample share, this clone is medium-sized (0.01 to 0.1%). The chain carries TRBV6-1 and TRBJ2-2; D is possibly TRBD2 (7 bases). Germline loops: CDR1 MNHNS, CDR2 SASEGT. This CDR3 is 15 amino acids long. Trimming cost V 7 bases and J 7 bases, with 19 bases left between them. The DNA of the CDR3 is TGTGCCAGCACCTCGGGGAGGGGGGCCGGCGGGGAGCTGTTTTTT. Its translation: CASTSGRGAGGELFF.

The V gene is TRBV6-1, the J gene TRBJ2-7; the D is unclear. The germline V gene has CDR1 MNHNS and CDR2 SASEGT. The CDR3 spans 13 residues. The V and J ends lost 9 bases and 9 bases respectively, with 21 bases between them. The CDR3 loop reads CASTQSLGRGQYF. The CDR3 coding sequence is TGTGCCAGTACCCAATCCTTAGGGCGTGGGCAGTACTTC.

The rearrangement joins TRBV7-2 to TRBJ2-7, with D unresolved. CDR3 length: 15 amino acids. V lost 5 bases to trimming and J lost 0 bases, with 14 bases between them. CDR1 is SGHTA and CDR2 is FQGNSA in the germline V gene. In DNA, the CDR3 is TGTGCCAGCAGCCCACCGACTTGCGTCTCCTACGAGCAGTACTTC. This sequence encodes CASSPPTCVSYEQYF.

This clone was counted many times. The chain combines TRBV12-3 or TRBV12-4 with TRBJ2-2; TRBD2 is a possible D gene (6 bases). This CDR3 is built from 14 residues. V was shortened by 1 base and J by 6 bases, with 9 bases between the two germline ends. The CDR3 nucleotides are TGTGCCAGCAGTTTAGGCGGGAAGGCCGGGGAGCTGTTTTTT. Protein product: CASSLGGKAGELFF.

This chain connects TRBV7-2 to TRBJ1-2, with D uncertain. Deletions cut 5 bases from V and 0 bases from J, with 10 bases between. Germline loops: CDR1 SGHTA, CDR2 FQGNSA. The CDR3 extends over 14 amino acids. The CDR3 spells CASSGLRSNYGYTF. CDR3 DNA: TGTGCCAGCAGCGGGCTGAGGTCTAACTATGGCTACACCTTC.

The chain links TRBV5-1 to TRBJ2-7; 9 nucleotides line up with TRBD1. The germline CDR1 and CDR2 sequences are SGHRS and YFSETQ. Trimming cost V 4 bases and J 4 bases; bases outside gene matches: 6. The length of the CDR3 is 14 residues. The CDR3 DNA reads as TGCGCCAGCAGCGATGGACAGGGGTGGTACGAGCAGTACTTC. Encoded protein: CASSDGQGWYEQYF.

This clone was found many times. The chain links TRBV2 to TRBJ2-1; D may correspond to TRBD1 or TRBD2 (5 bases each). V gave up 5 bases and J gave up 10 bases, with 18 bases separating them. Germline V gene data show CDR1 as SNHLY and CDR2 as FYNNEI. The CDR3 sequence is 14 residues long. CDR3 nucleotide sequence: TGTGCCAGCAGTCAGAGGGGCCCTTTAGGGGAGCAGTTCTTC. Encoded protein: CASSQRGPLGEQFF.

This clone was seen at least ten times. V and J are TRBV11-1 and TRBJ1-2, with TRBD1 matching over 9 bases. This CDR3 is built from 17 residues. V trimming: 2 bases; J trimming: 3 bases; junction bases outside the gene matches: 10. The germline V gene encodes CDR1 SGHAT and CDR2 FQDESV (reference sequence). In DNA, the CDR3 is TGTGCCAGCAGCTTAACGGACAGGGGTGATAGGGACTATGGCTACACCTTC. It codes for CASSLTDRGDRDYGYTF.

This clone was seen at least ten times. V gene TRBV20-1 combines with J gene TRBJ1-2, with 7 positions matching TRBD1. Per germline, CDR1 DFQATT and CDR2 SNEGSKA (reference sequence). The CDR3 covers 12 residues. With 1 base clipped from V and 7 bases from J, the junction kept 3 bases outside the gene matches. CDR3 sequence: CSARGQGGGYTF. The CDR3 DNA follows: TGCAGTGCTAGAGGACAGGGAGGTGGCTACACCTTC.

In this sample, this clone turned up many times. The chain links TRBV7-3 to TRBJ1-3; D call uncertain. Looked up from germline, CDR1 is SGHTA and CDR2 is FQGTGA. Trimming pared 8 bases from V and 0 bases from J, leaving 29 bases between. There are 20 residues in the CDR3. The CDR3 DNA reads TGTGCCAGCTCCGACGGAGGATCGGAGGGTTTCGGTGTCTCTGGAAACACCATATATTTT. It translates to CASSDGGSEGFGVSGNTIYF.

The table lists this clone with a count of one. The chain has TRBV5-1 and TRBJ2-7; D is ambiguous. Germline V gene lookup returns CDR1 SGHRS and CDR2 YFSETQ. V was shortened by 1 base and J by 2 bases, with 10 bases between the two germline ends. This CDR3 contains 14 residues. This CDR3 reads CASSLYGDTYEQYF. The CDR3, as DNA: TGCGCCAGCAGCTTGTACGGAGATACCTACGAGCAGTACTTC.

This clone was counted at least ten times. This rearrangement joins TRBV20-1 to TRBJ2-1; D unresolved. The CDR3 runs 13 residues. Looked up from germline, CDR1 is DFQATT and CDR2 is SNEGSKA (reference sequence). The ends were cut back, 0 bases at V and 5 bases at J, with 8 bases in the middle. The CDR3 DNA reads TGCAGTGCTAGAGAGTGGCAGAACAATGAGCAGTTCTTC. Its protein product is CSAREWQNNEQFF.

This chain uses TRBV3-1 with TRBJ2-7; 7 bases line up with TRBD1. The CDR3 consists of 15 residues. With V trimmed by 5 bases and J by 3 bases, 10 bases remained unmatched. Germline V gene lookup returns CDR1 LGHDT and CDR2 YNNKEL (reference sequence). CDR3 region: CASSSRDRYLYEQYF. DNA for the CDR3: TGTGCCAGCAGCTCCCGGGACAGATACCTCTACGAGCAGTACTTC.

On this clone: Other DNA sequences in the same sample also yield this CDR3. This sequence joins TRBV6-2 or TRBV6-3 and TRBJ2-1, with a weak D call TRBD2 (6 bases). CDR3 length equals 17 residues. The V gene's germline CDR1 is MNHEY and CDR2 SVGEGT. The V end was cut by 0 bases, the J end by 4 bases, with 16 bases between. CDR3 sequence reads: CASSYSPPRGLYNEQFF. The CDR3 DNA reads as TGTGCCAGCAGTTACTCACCACCCCGGGGACTGTACAATGAGCAGTTCTTC.

This clone was seen repeatedly, ten times or more. This same CDR3 is encoded by further DNA sequences in the sample. The CDR3 DNA is TGTGCCAGCAGCTCGACGGGACGGACGTTAACTGGGGCCAACGTCCTGACTTTC. This sequence encodes CASSSTGRTLTGANVLTF. The rearrangement links TRBV9 to TRBJ2-6; D tentatively fits TRBD1 or TRBD2 (5 bases each). The CDR3 is made up of 18 amino acids. Germline CDR1 is SGDLS and CDR2 is YYNGEE. The germline V and J ends were trimmed by 4 bases and 2 bases, with 19 bases remaining between them.

As for this clone: An end of the junction does not agree with germline; a read error may underlie this. The V and J genes are TRBV5-1 and TRBJ2-7; D not certain. CDR3 length: 14 amino acids. Looked up from germline, CDR1 is SGHRS and CDR2 is YFSETQ. CDR3 nucleotide sequence: TGCGACTGCAGCTTGGTTGCTTGCACCTCCGAGCAGAACTTC. Protein sequence: CDCSLVACTSEQNF.

This clone was seen a single time. The chain employs TRBV4-2 and TRBJ1-6, with D unresolved. The CDR3 runs 15 residues. The V end lost 3 bases, the J end lost 7 bases, and 13 bases lay between the germline ends. Germline V lookup: CDR1 LGHNA, CDR2 YNFKEQ. CDR3 amino acids: CASSHAGTRNSPLHF. CDR3 DNA sequence: TGTGCCAGCAGCCATGCAGGCACGCGGAATTCACCCCTCCACTTT.

In this sample, this clone turned up many times. The chain has TRBV14 and TRBJ2-1; D may be TRBD2 (6 bases). Trimming left V 0 bases short and J 16 bases short, with 13 bases between. The germline V gene has CDR1 SGHDN and CDR2 FVKESK. This CDR3 is 12 amino acids long. DNA for the CDR3: TGTGCCAGCAGCCAAGAGGGACTCCTCAGTTTCTTC. Its protein product is CASSQEGLLSFF.

By share, this clone counts as medium-sized (0.01 to 0.1%). The chain couples TRBV15 to TRBJ1-2; D is uncertain. The CDR3 contains 13 residues. Trimming left V 3 bases short and J 4 bases short, with 9 bases between. The germline CDR1 and CDR2 sequences are LNHNV and YYDKDF (reference sequence). CDR3 DNA sequence: TGTGCCACCAGCAGCGCGACATCCTATGGCTACACCTTC. Its translation is CATSSATSYGYTF.

This clone was recorded many times. V and J are TRBV20-1 and TRBJ2-3; D assignment may be TRBD1 or TRBD2 (6 bases each). CDR3 length equals 13 residues. V was cut by 6 bases and J by 0 bases, with 10 bases left in between. CDR1 is DFQATT and CDR2 is SNEGSKA in the germline V gene (reference sequence). The CDR3 DNA sequence: TGCAGTGCAGGGGGGCCCAGCACAGATACGCAGTATTTT. It encodes CSAGGPSTDTQYF.

The genes are TRBV19 and TRBJ1-1; tentatively, D is TRBD1 (5 bases). V dropped 6 bases and J dropped 5 bases, with 19 bases sitting between them. This CDR3 is 15 amino acids long. Per the germline V gene, CDR1 is LNHDA and CDR2 is SQIVND (reference sequence). Written as DNA, the CDR3 is TGTGCCAGTAGCTTTAGGTGGCAGGGAAGTACTGAAGCTTTCTTT. Protein product: CASSFRWQGSTEAFF.

This clone was counted many times. V is TRBV11-2 and J is TRBJ2-2, with D maybe TRBD1 (6 bases). V lost 5 bases, J lost 0 bases, and 10 bases lay in between. The CDR3 loop spans 15 amino acids. Germline loops: CDR1 SGHAT, CDR2 FQNNGV. The CDR3 protein is CASSKDSSNTGELFF. For the CDR3, the DNA is TGTGCCAGCAGCAAGGACAGTTCGAACACCGGGGAGCTGTTTTTT.

Ten or more counts support this clone. The rearrangement uses TRBV12-3 or TRBV12-4 and TRBJ2-3, with D possibly matching TRBD2 (6 bases). There are 14 residues in the CDR3. The V end was cut by 4 bases, the J end by 2 bases, with 10 bases between. The CDR3 DNA reads TGTGCCAGCAGTTGGGCTAGCGTCACAGATACGCAGTATTTT. It is translated as CASSWASVTDTQYF.

This clone has ten or more counts. The V and J genes are TRBV4-1 and TRBJ1-5; a weak D match, TRBD1 (5 bases). The CDR3 covers 16 residues. Germline CDR1 and CDR2: MGHRA and YSYEKL. Trimming stripped 0 bases from V and 2 bases from J, with 11 bases between. Written as DNA, the CDR3 is TGCGCCAGCAGCCAAGAGGGCCGGGACCGCAATCAGCCCCAGCATTTT. It translates to CASSQEGRDRNQPQHF.

This clone was seen more than once but under ten times. One base away lies a much larger clone, so this may be a sequencing read error. The V gene is TRBV13, the J gene TRBJ2-4; 7 bases map to TRBD1. Looked up from germline, CDR1 is PRHDT and CDR2 is FYEKMQ (reference sequence). After removal of 7 bases from V and 2 bases from J, the junction contained 5 bases not matched to a gene. This CDR3 is built from 14 residues. In DNA form, the CDR3 reads TGTGCCAGCATCCCGACAGGGACCAAAAACATTCAGTACTTC. The encoded protein is CASIPTGTKNIQYF.

This clone is medium-sized. In nucleotides, the CDR3 is TGTGCCAGCAGTTACCAACGCAATCAGCCCCAGCATTTT. As protein: CASSYQRNQPQHF. The chain couples TRBV6-5 to TRBJ1-5; D is ambiguous. This CDR3 is built from 13 residues. The V end was cut by 2 bases, the J end by 2 bases, with 4 bases between. Germline V CDR1 and CDR2: MNHEY, SVGAGI.